This T cell receptor beta chain was captured by sequencing in a study of PD-L1 blockade in urothelial cancer. Across the whole study: Analyzed time points were 3 weeks (second dose) and 6 weeks after therapy began.

Described time point: peripheral blood 6 weeks after treatment start. Concerning this clone: Its antigen remains unknown.

Points from the study as a whole: Tumor-associated clones in the blood of durable-benefit patients grew more at 3 weeks.

The protocol was immunoSEQ multiplex PCR, while the TCRdb copy is restricted to in-frame clones and leaves out a portion. In the table there are around 46,000 clones, almost 85% of which are singletons. This CDR3 region has 17 residues. Trimming removed 0 bases from V and 8 bases from J, with 19 bases in between. Looked up from germline, CDR1 is LGHNA and CDR2 is YNFKEQ. Sequencing used PBMCs, obtained around atezolizumab (anti-PD-L1) treatment. This receptor was identified in a man between 60 and 70 years old with urothelial cancer. The chain employs TRBV4-2 and TRBJ1-4; D is perhaps TRBD1 (6 bases). CDR3 residues: CASSQDPSGGALEKLFF. DNA of the CDR3: TGTGCCAGCAGCCAAGACCCTTCGGGGGGGGCTTTGGAAAAACTGTTTTTT.